Presented here are 4 T cell receptor beta chains from one specimen sequenced in a study of blood T cell repertoires in COVID-19. TCRdb's table, derived via immunoSEQ multiplex PCR, lists solely in-frame clones and lacks some. The sample holds more than 110,000 clones, around 90% seen once. Material: peripheral blood. The receptors shown here come from a human donor in a cohort sampled during active COVID-19.

The chain joins TRBV28 to TRBJ2-7; 8 bases line up with TRBD2. Per the germline V gene, CDR1 is MDHEN and CDR2 is SYDVKM. J was trimmed by 2 bases and V by 6 bases; bases with no gene match: 6. This CDR3 contains 14 residues. Here the CDR3 reads CASSPGTSPYEQYF. The CDR3 bases are TGTGCCAGCAGCCCCGGGACTAGTCCCTACGAGCAGTACTTC.

The chain has TRBV27 and TRBJ2-7; D is possibly TRBD1 (5 bases). Germline V gene lookup returns CDR1 MNHEY and CDR2 SMNVEV (reference sequence). V lost 8 bases to trimming and J lost 9 bases, with 26 bases between them. The CDR3 totals 15 residues. The CDR3, as DNA: TGTGCCAGCCGTGCCGATAGGGGCCACCCCGGACCGCAGTACTTC. It encodes CASRADRGHPGPQYF.

The CDR3 nucleotides read TGTGCCAGTAGTATTATTGTGTTAGCGGGAGGACTGAGTACCGGGGAGCTGTTTTTT. It is translated as CASSIIVLAGGLSTGELFF. V and J are TRBV19 and TRBJ2-2; 10 bases agree with TRBD2. Germline assignment: CDR1 LNHDA and CDR2 SQIVND (reference sequence). This CDR3 region has 19 residues. The J segment lost 5 bases and the V segment lost 3 bases, leaving 15 bases of the junction unmatched.

CDR3 protein: CASSARLAGGRDTQYF. The CDR3 DNA is TGTGCCAGTAGTGCCAGACTAGCGGGGGGGCGAGATACGCAGTATTTT. This chain links TRBV19 with TRBJ2-3; TRBD2 matches 14 bases. J was trimmed by 5 bases and V by 5 bases; bases with no gene match: 6. This CDR3 has 16 amino acids. Germline CDR1 LNHDA, CDR2 SQIVND (reference sequence).